The 8 T cell receptor beta chains listed next were all sequenced from one sample in a study of blood T cell repertoires in COVID-19. Sequenced by immunoSEQ multiplex PCR; TCRdb stores in-frame clones only, minus some. The table records a few hundred thousand clones, 87% of them present only once. Sample: PBMCs or T cells enriched from blood (not recorded which). All receptors come from a man aged 40-50 years in a cohort exposed to, infected with or recovered from COVID-19 (not recorded which).

The V call is TRBV24-1, the J call TRBJ2-1; D is perhaps TRBD2 (6 bases). With 4 bases removed from V and 3 bases from J, the gap between germline ends came to 18 bases. The CDR3 loop spans 17 amino acids. Germline CDR1 KGHDR, CDR2 SFDVKD. CDR3 sequence reads: CATSDIGGAGGYNEQFF. In DNA form, the CDR3 reads TGTGCCACCAGTGACATTGGGGGAGCCGGGGGCTACAATGAGCAGTTCTTC.

The genes are TRBV5-1 and TRBJ2-3; 10 nucleotides line up with TRBD2. The germline V gene has CDR1 SGHRS and CDR2 YFSETQ. The CDR3 consists of 18 residues. Unmatched junction bases numbered 10, after V lost 1 base and J lost 2 bases. DNA for the CDR3: TGCGCCAGCAGCTTGACGTCTAGCGGGAGTCTCAACACAGATACGCAGTATTTT. This codes for CASSLTSSGSLNTDTQYF.

V and J are TRBV9 and TRBJ2-2, with 12 bases matching TRBD1. CDR3 size: 17 residues. Germline values: CDR1 SGDLS, CDR2 YYNGEE. The V gene end was trimmed by 1 base and the J gene end by 7 bases; junction bases not matched to a gene: 8. The CDR3, as DNA: TGTGCCAGCAGCGTAAAGGGACAGGGGGCGAGAGACGGGGAGCTGTTTTTT. It codes for CASSVKGQGARDGELFF.

The chain combines TRBV3-1 (or the pseudogene TRBV3-2) with TRBJ2-5; 8 bases fit TRBD2. Trimming at V came to 1 base and at J to 1 base, leaving 5 bases not matched to a gene. Germline CDR1 LGHDT, CDR2 YNNKEL (reference sequence). The CDR3 sequence is 16 residues long. Here the CDR3 reads CASSQGVAGFQETQYF. The DNA of the CDR3 is TGTGCCAGCAGCCAAGGAGTAGCGGGATTCCAAGAGACCCAGTACTTC.

Note on this clone: This specimen includes other DNA sequences encoding the same CDR3. This chain connects TRBV5-1 to TRBJ2-7; the match to TRBD2 covers 13 bases. Germline V gives CDR1 SGHRS, CDR2 YFSETQ. The CDR3 has 15 residues. J lost 4 bases, V lost 4 bases, and 5 bases had no gene match. The CDR3 nucleotides are TGCGCCAGCAGCCCACGGACTAGCGGGAGTTACGAGCAGTACTTC. Its translation: CASSPRTSGSYEQYF.

This clone was seen a handful of times. The rearrangement links TRBV7-6 to TRBJ1-5; 9 nucleotides align to TRBD1. The CDR3 is 15 amino acids. With 5 bases clipped from V and 4 bases from J, the junction kept 6 bases outside the gene matches. Germline CDR1 is SGHVS and CDR2 is FNYEAQ. CDR3 DNA: TGTGCCAGCAGCACGGGACAGGGTGGGAATCAGCCCCAGCATTTT. Encoded protein: CASSTGQGGNQPQHF.

V gene TRBV30 combines with J gene TRBJ1-5; weak D call: TRBD1 (6 bases). The CDR3 covers 13 residues. Germline-derived CDR1 and CDR2 are GTSNPN and SVGIG (reference sequence). V was pared by 5 bases and J by 5 bases, with 13 bases between. CDR3 nucleotide sequence: TGTGCCTGGTCCTCAGGGGATGATCAGCCCCAGCATTTT. Translating gives CAWSSGDDQPQHF.

The V gene is TRBV6-1, the J gene TRBJ2-7; TRBD1 matches at 7 bases. The V gene's germline CDR1 is MNHNS and CDR2 SASEGT. The CDR3 contains 15 residues. V lost 3 bases and J lost 0; bases outside the gene matches: 5. The CDR3 reads CASSDGSGGSYEQYF. Here the CDR3 DNA reads TGTGCCAGCAGTGACGGCTCAGGGGGCTCCTACGAGCAGTACTTC.